This paragraph covers one TCR beta chain sequence. Its antigen is undetermined. The record originates from a study of T cells in narcolepsy. Study-wide findings and caveats: Same-patient CSF and blood CD4+ T cell clonotypes included HCRT-specific and TRIB2-specific autoreactive ones.

The protocol was immunoSEQ multiplex PCR, while the TCRdb copy is restricted to in-frame clones and leaves out a portion. Among about 15,000 clones, less than 90% were seen once, and the ten largest hold over 35%. Input material: memory (CD45RA-) CD4+ T cells from blood. The TCR comes from a human donor in good health.

The CDR3 reads CASSPGTGYHSPLHF. DNA of the CDR3: TGTGCCAGCAGCCCCGGGACAGGGTATCATTCACCCCTCCACTTT. This chain links TRBV7-2 with TRBJ1-6, with 9 bases fitting TRBD1. V shed 5 bases, J shed 8 bases, and the junction held 7 bases outside the gene matches. Germline V CDR1 and CDR2: SGHTA, FQGNSA. CDR3 length equals 15 residues.